These 14 T cell receptor beta chains originate from one sample sequenced in a study of OX40 agonist ivuxolimab in advanced cancers. Libraries were prepared through the immunoSEQ multiplex PCR assay. Imported from immuneACCESS, the table was reduced by TCRdb to in-frame sequences with V and J called. These copies leave out some clones; in studies compared against another copy, an unresolved V gene accounts for under half, and the cause of the remainder is not known. This sample gives 95,000 to 150,000 clones in total; 80% to 95% of them show up just once. The top ten constitute roughly 0.15% of the sample. Sequences were derived from CD4+ or CD8+ T cells sorted from blood, sampled in a trial of the OX40 agonist ivuxolimab. These receptors all stem from an adult with an advanced solid tumor such as melanoma, head and neck, liver or kidney cancer.

This chain connects TRBV7-9 to TRBJ1-4; no clear D gene. V was shortened by 1 base and J by 5 bases, with 8 bases between the two germline ends. The CDR3 consists of 14 residues. The germline V gene encodes CDR1 SEHNR and CDR2 FQNEAQ (reference sequence). The CDR3 spells CASSLGSPNEKLFF. As DNA, the CDR3 is TGTGCCAGCAGCTTAGGTTCACCAAATGAAAAACTGTTTTTT.

The chain carries TRBV18 and TRBJ2-5; the D gene is possibly TRBD1 (6 bases). The CDR3 spans 15 residues. Germline CDR1 and CDR2: KGHSH and LQKENI. The V end lost 5 bases, the J end lost 4 bases, and 17 bases lay between the germline ends. CDR3 in DNA: TGTGCCAGCTCAGGTCTTGTCAGGGGAGCAGAGACCCAGTACTTC. It encodes CASSGLVRGAETQYF.

The chain links TRBV2 to TRBJ2-5; D is unclear. Trimming shortened V by 7 bases and J by 0 bases, and 6 bases separated the two germline ends. CDR3 length: 12 residues. Looked up from germline, CDR1 is SNHLY and CDR2 is FYNNEI. CDR3 bases: TGTGCCAGCAATTTCTACCAAGAGACCCAGTACTTC. Its translation is CASNFYQETQYF.

The chain recombines TRBV25-1 with TRBJ1-1; 7 bases fit TRBD1. J was trimmed by 0 bases and V by 3 bases; bases with no gene match: 4. The germline V gene has CDR1 MGHDK and CDR2 SYGVNS. This CDR3 has 15 residues. The CDR3 region has the DNA TGTGCCAGCAGTGAGACAGGGCTTATGAACACTGAAGCTTTCTTT. Translated: CASSETGLMNTEAFF.

V gene TRBV6-1 combines with J gene TRBJ2-5; possibly TRBD2 for D (7 bases). The V gene's germline CDR1 is MNHNS and CDR2 SASEGT. The CDR3 extends over 16 amino acids. Trimming shortened V by 1 base and J by 1 base, and 13 bases separated the two germline ends. The CDR3 protein is CASSEEGGVRQETQYF. Here the CDR3 DNA reads TGTGCCAGCAGTGAAGAGGGGGGGGTCCGCCAAGAGACCCAGTACTTC.

V and J are TRBV2 and TRBJ2-2, with a weak D call TRBD2 (6 bases). The CDR3 extends over 15 amino acids. Trimming removed 7 bases from V and 7 bases from J, with 19 bases in between. Germline CDR1 SNHLY, CDR2 FYNNEI. CDR3 region: CASTTLGTPGGELFF. CDR3 sequence (DNA): TGTGCCAGCACGACCCTCGGGACTCCCGGCGGGGAGCTGTTTTTT. The full variable domain, in which reference TRBV2 and TRBJ2-2 provide the parts outside the CDR3, is EPEVTQTPSHQVTQMGQEVILRCVPISNHLYFYWYRQILGQKVEFLVSFYNNEISEKSEIFDDQFSVERPDGSNFTLKIRSTKLEDSAMYFCASTTLGTPGGELFFGEGSRLTVL.

This clone came up a few times. This chain connects TRBV9 to TRBJ1-6, with 7 bases identical to TRBD1. This CDR3 has 14 residues. Germline V gene sequence: CDR1 SGDLS, CDR2 YYNGEE. V dropped 2 bases and J dropped 7; count of bases not matched to a gene: 3. CDR3: CASSVRDSNSPLHF. The CDR3 DNA sequence: TGTGCCAGCAGCGTGCGGGACAGCAATTCACCCCTCCACTTT.

This sequence joins TRBV7-9 and TRBJ2-7; 14 bases are shared with TRBD2. CDR1 is SEHNR, CDR2 FQNEAQ, per germline (reference sequence). The V segment lost 3 bases and the J segment 7 bases; nucleotides outside the gene matches: 5. CDR3 length equals 15 residues. The CDR3 spells CASSFTGLAGDEQYF. DNA for the CDR3: TGTGCCAGCAGCTTTACGGGACTAGCGGGAGATGAGCAGTACTTC.

This clone was recorded once. The J gene is TRBJ1-1, the V gene TRBV30; D uncertain. The V gene lost 4 bases and the J gene lost 2 bases, with 8 bases spanning the gap. The CDR3 has 12 residues. Per germline, CDR1 GTSNPN and CDR2 SVGIG (reference sequence). CDR3 region: CAWMGSNTEAFF. CDR3 coding DNA: TGTGCCTGGATGGGCAGTAACACTGAAGCTTTCTTT.

This clone has only one observation. In nucleotides, the CDR3 is TGTGCCAGCAGTCCCCAGGGACGGGGAAACATTCAGTACTTC. Translating it yields CASSPQGRGNIQYF. V usage is TRBV25-1 and J usage is TRBJ2-4; possibly TRBD1 or TRBD2 for D (5 bases each). Deletions cut 5 bases from V and 6 bases from J, with 14 bases between. The CDR3 is made up of 14 amino acids. Per germline, CDR1 MGHDK and CDR2 SYGVNS.

The chain links TRBV9 to TRBJ2-5, with a tentative D call TRBD2 (6 bases). Between the trimmed V and J ends, which lost 0 bases and 3 bases, there was a span of 12 bases. Per the germline V gene, CDR1 is SGDLS and CDR2 is YYNGEE. The CDR3 is 15 residues long. The CDR3 loop is CASSVGGVQKETQYF. CDR3 in DNA: TGTGCCAGCAGCGTAGGGGGGGTTCAGAAAGAGACCCAGTACTTC. Looking up the rest from reference TRBV9 and TRBJ2-5 gives the full variable domain: DSGVTQTPKHLITATGQRVTLRCSPRSGDLSVYWYQQSLDQGLQFLIQYYNGEERAKGNILERFSAQQFPDLHSELNLSSLELGDSALYFCASSVGGVQKETQYFGPGTRLLVL.

V and J are TRBV15 and TRBJ2-5; 9 nucleotides match TRBD1. The J segment lost 7 bases and the V segment lost 3 bases, leaving 9 bases of the junction unmatched. The length of the CDR3 is 15 residues. Germline CDR1 is LNHNV and CDR2 is YYDKDF (reference sequence). The CDR3, as DNA: TGTGCCACCAGCAGTATAGGGACAGGGATATGGACCCAGTACTTC. As protein: CATSSIGTGIWTQYF.

This clone was observed a few times. The chain joins TRBV7-9 to TRBJ1-3, with TRBD1 as a possible D gene (5 bases). Trimming shortened V by 5 bases and J by 2 bases, and 13 bases separated the two germline ends. There are 15 residues in the CDR3. The V gene's germline CDR1 is SEHNR and CDR2 FQNEAQ (reference sequence). CDR3 sequence reads: CASSEIQGTGNTIYF. CDR3 DNA sequence: TGTGCCAGCAGCGAGATTCAGGGTACTGGAAACACCATATATTTT.

The rearrangement joins TRBV2 to TRBJ2-3, with D perhaps given as TRBD1 or TRBD2 (5 bases each). The germline gives CDR1 SNHLY, CDR2 FYNNEI. This CDR3 is 14 amino acids long. The V end lost 6 bases, the J end lost 0 bases, and 10 bases lay between the germline ends. Here the CDR3 reads CASREGPSTDTQYF. For the CDR3, the DNA is TGTGCCAGCAGAGAGGGACCAAGCACAGATACGCAGTATTTT.